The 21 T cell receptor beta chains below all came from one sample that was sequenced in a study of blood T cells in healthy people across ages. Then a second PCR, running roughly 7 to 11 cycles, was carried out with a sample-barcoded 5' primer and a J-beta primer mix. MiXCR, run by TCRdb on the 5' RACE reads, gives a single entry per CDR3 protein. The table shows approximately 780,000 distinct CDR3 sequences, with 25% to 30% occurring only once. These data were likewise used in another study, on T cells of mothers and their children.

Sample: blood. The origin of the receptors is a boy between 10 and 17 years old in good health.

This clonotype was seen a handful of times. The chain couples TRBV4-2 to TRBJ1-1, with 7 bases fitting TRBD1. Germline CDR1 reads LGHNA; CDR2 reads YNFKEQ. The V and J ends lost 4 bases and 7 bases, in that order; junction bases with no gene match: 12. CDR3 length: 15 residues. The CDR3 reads CASSPKSRGNYEAFF. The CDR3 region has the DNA TGTGCCAGCAGCCCAAAAAGCAGGGGGAATTATGAAGCTTTCTTT.

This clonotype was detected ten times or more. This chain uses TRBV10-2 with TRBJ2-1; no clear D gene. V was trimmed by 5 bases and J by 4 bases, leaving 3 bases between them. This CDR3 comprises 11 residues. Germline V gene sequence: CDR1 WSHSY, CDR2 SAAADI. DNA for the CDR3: TGCGCCAGCAGTAATTACAATGAGCAGTTCTTC. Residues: CASSNYNEQFF.

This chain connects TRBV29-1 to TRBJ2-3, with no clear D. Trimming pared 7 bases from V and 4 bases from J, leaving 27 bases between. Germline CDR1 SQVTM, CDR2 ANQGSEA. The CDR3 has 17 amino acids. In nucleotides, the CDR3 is TGCAGCGCTAGACCGGACGCCACTTTCCCTATTTCAGATACGCAGTATTTT. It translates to CSARPDATFPISDTQYF.

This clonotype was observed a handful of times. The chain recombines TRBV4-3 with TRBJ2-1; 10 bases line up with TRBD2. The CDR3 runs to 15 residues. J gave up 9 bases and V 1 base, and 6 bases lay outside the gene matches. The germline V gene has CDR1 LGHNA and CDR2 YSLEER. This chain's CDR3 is CASSQVPSGRGEQFF. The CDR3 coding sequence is TGCGCCAGCAGCCAAGTTCCCAGCGGGAGGGGTGAGCAGTTCTTC.

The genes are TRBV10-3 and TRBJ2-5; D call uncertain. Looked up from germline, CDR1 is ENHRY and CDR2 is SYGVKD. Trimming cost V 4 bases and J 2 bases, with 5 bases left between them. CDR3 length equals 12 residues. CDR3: CAISGDQETQYF. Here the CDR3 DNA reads TGTGCCATCAGTGGAGATCAAGAGACCCAGTACTTC.

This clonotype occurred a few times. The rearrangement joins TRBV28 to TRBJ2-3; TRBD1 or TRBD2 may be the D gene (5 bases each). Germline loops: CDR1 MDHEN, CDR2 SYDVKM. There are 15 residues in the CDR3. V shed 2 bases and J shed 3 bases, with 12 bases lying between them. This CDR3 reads CASSLGGIGTDTQYF. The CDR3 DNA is TGTGCCAGCAGTTTAGGGGGAATAGGGACAGATACGCAGTATTTT.

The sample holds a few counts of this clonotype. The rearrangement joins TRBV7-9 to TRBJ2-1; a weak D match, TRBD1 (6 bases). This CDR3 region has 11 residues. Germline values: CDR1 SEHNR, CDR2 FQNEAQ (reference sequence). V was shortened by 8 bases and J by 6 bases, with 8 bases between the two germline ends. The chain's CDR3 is CASGGANEQFF. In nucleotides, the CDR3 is TGTGCCAGCGGGGGCGCCAATGAGCAGTTCTTC.

This chain's CDR3 is CASSGRGFGYEQYF. Here the CDR3 DNA reads TGCGCCAGCAGCGGGAGGGGATTTGGGTACGAGCAGTACTTC. This chain links TRBV5-1 with TRBJ2-7; TRBD2 agrees at 7 bases. V dropped 4 bases and J dropped 4; count of bases not matched to a gene: 8. Germline loops: CDR1 SGHRS, CDR2 YFSETQ. The CDR3 is made up of 14 amino acids. Drawing the rest from reference TRBV5-1 and TRBJ2-7, the complete variable domain is KAGVTQTPRYLIKTRGQQVTLSCSPISGHRSVSWYQQTPGQGLQFLFEYFSETQRNKGNFPGRFSGRQFSNSRSEMNVSTLELGDSALYLCASSGRGFGYEQYFGPGTRLTVT.

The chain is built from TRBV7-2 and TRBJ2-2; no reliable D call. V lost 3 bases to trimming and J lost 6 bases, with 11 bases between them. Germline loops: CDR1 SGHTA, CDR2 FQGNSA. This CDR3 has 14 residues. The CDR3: CASSFLVGAGELFF. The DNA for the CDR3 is TGTGCCAGCAGCTTTTTGGTTGGCGCCGGGGAGCTGTTTTTT.

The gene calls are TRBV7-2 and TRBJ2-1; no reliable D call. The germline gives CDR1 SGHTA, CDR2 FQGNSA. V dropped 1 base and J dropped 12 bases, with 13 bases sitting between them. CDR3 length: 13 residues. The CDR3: CASSLGGGRAQFF. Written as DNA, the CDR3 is TGTGCCAGCAGCTTAGGGGGTGGCCGGGCGCAGTTCTTC.

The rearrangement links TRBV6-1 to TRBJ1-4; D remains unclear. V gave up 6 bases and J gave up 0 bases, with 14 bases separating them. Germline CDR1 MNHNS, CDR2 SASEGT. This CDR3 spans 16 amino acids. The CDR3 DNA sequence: TGTGCCAGCAGCTCCCTTTGGTCCTCAACTAATGAAAAACTGTTTTTT. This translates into CASSSLWSSTNEKLFF.

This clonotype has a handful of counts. The CDR3 nucleotides are TGTGCCAGCAGCCAACCCTATGGCGGGGGGAGCTCCTACGAGCAGTACTTC. It translates to CASSQPYGGGSSYEQYF. The chain couples TRBV12-3 or TRBV12-4 to TRBJ2-7, with 8 bases that match TRBD2. This CDR3 is built from 17 residues. Losses at the gene ends were 6 bases for V and 0 bases for J; bases not matched to a gene: 13.

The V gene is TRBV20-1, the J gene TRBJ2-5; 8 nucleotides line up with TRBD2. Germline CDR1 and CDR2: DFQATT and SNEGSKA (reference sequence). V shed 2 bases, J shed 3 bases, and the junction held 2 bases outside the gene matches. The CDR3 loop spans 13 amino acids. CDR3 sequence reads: CSARREGKETQYF. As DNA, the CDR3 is TGCAGTGCTAGACGGGAGGGCAAAGAGACCCAGTACTTC.

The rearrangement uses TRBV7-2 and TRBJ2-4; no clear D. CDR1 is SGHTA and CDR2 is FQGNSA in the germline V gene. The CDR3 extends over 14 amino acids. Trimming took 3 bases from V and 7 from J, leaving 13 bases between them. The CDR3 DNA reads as TGTGCCAGCAGCTTCATTGGGTTATTGAACATTCAGTACTTC. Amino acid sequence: CASSFIGLLNIQYF.

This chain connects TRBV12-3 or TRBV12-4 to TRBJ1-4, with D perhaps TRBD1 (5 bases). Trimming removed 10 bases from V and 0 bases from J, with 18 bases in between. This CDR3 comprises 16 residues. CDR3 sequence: CATRAGAYSTNEKLFF. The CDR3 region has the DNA TGTGCCACGCGAGCCGGGGCGTACTCAACTAATGAAAAACTGTTTTTT.

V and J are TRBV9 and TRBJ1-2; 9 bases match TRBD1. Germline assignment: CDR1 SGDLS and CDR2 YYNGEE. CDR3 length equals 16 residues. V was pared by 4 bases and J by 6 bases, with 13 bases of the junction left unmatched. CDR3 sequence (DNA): TGTGCCAGCAGCCCTCGGGACAGGGTTCTAGGGGATGGCTACACCTTC. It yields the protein CASSPRDRVLGDGYTF.

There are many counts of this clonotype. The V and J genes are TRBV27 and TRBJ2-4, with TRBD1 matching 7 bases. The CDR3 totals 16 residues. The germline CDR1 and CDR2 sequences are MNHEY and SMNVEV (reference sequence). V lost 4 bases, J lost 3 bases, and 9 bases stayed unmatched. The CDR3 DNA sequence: TGTGCCAGCAGTTCTAGGGGACAGAATAGCAAAAACATTCAGTACTTC. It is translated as CASSSRGQNSKNIQYF.

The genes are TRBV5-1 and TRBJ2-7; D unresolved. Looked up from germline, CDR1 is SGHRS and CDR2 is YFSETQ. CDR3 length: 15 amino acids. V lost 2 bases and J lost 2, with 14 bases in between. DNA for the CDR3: TGCGCCAGCAGCTTCGAAAAGTCGCCAGCCTACGAGCAGTACTTC. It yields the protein CASSFEKSPAYEQYF.

CDR3 coding DNA: TGTGCCAGCAGCACACCACAGGGGGCATGGGAGCAGTTCTTC. Protein product: CASSTPQGAWEQFF. The V gene is TRBV11-1, the J gene TRBJ2-5, with 9 nucleotides matching TRBD1. Gene TRBJ2-1 matches the end of the DNA better, so the J call may be wrong. The germline CDR1 and CDR2 sequences are SGHAT and FQDESV (reference sequence). CDR3 length equals 14 residues.

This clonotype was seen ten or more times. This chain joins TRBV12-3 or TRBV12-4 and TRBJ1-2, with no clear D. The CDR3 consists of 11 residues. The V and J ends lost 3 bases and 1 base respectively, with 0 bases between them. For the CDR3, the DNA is TGTGCCAGCAGTTTTAACTATGGCTACACCTTC. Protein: CASSFNYGYTF.

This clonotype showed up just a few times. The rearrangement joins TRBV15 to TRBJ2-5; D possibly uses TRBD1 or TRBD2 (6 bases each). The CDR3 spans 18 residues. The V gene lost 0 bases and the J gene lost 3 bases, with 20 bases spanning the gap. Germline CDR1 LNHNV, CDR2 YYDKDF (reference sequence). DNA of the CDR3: TGTGCCACCAGCAGAGATCTTCTTTGGGGGGCCTTAGAAGAGACCCAGTACTTC. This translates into CATSRDLLWGALEETQYF.